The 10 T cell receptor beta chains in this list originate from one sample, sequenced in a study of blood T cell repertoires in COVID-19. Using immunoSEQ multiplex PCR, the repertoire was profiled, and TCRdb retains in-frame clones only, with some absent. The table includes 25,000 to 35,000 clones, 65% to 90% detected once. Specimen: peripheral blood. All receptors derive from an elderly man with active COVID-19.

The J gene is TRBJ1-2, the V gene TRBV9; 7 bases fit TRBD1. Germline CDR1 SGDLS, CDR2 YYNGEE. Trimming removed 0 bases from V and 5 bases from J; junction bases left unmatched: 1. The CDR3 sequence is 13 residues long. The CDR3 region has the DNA TGTGCCAGCAGCGTAGAGACAGGGTATGGCTACACCTTC. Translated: CASSVETGYGYTF.

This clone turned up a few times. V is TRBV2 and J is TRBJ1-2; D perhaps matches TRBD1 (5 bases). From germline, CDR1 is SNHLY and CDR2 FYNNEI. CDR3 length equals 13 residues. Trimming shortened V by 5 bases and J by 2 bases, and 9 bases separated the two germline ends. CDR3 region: CASSPTVNYGYTF. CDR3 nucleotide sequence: TGTGCCAGCAGTCCGACAGTAAACTATGGCTACACCTTC.

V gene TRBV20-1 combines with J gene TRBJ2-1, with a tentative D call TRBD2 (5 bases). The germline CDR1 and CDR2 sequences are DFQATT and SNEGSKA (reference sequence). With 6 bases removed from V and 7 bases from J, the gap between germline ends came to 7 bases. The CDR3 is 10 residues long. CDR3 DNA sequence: TGCAGTGCAACTAGGAATGAGCAGTTCTTC. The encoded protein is CSATRNEQFF.

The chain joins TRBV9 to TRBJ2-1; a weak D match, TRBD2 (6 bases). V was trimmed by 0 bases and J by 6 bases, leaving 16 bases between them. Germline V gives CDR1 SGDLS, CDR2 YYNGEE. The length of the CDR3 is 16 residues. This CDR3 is CASSVAGLAPGNEQFF. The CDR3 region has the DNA TGTGCCAGCAGCGTAGCTGGCCTAGCGCCCGGCAATGAGCAGTTCTTC.

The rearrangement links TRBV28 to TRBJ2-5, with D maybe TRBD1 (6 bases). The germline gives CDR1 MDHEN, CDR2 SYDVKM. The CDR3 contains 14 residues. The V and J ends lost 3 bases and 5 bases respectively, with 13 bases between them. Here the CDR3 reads CASSLRGGRETQYF. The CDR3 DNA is TGTGCCAGCAGTTTGCGTGGGGGCCGGGAGACCCAGTACTTC. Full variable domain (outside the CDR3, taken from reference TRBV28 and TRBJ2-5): DVKVTQSSRYLVKRTGEKVFLECVQDMDHENMFWYRQDPGLGLRLIYFSYDVKMKEKGDIPEGYSVSREKKERFSLILESASTNQTSMYLCASSLRGGRETQYFGPGTRLLVL.

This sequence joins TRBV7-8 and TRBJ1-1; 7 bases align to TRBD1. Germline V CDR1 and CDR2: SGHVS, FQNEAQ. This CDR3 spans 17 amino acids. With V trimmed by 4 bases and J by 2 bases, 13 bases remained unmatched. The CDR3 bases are TGTGCCAGCAGCTCGATGACAGGGACCCCCGGAAACACTGAAGCTTTCTTT. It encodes CASSSMTGTPGNTEAFF.

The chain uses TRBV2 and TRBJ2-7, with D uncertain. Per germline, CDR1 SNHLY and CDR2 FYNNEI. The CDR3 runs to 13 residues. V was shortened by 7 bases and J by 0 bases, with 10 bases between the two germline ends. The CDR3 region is CASNSGLSYEQYF. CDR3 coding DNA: TGTGCCAGCAATTCAGGTCTCTCCTACGAGCAGTACTTC.

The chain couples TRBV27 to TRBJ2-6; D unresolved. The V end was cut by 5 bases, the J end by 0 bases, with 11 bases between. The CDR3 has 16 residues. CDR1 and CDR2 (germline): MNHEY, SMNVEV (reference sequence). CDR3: CASSRSRSSGANVLTF. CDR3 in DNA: TGTGCCAGCAGTAGATCCAGGTCCTCTGGGGCCAACGTCCTGACTTTC.

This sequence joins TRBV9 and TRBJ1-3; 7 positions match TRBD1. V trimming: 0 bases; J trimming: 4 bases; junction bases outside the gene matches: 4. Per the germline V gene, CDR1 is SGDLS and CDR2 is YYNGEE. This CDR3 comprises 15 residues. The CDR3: CASSVEGGIGNTIYF. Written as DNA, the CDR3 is TGTGCCAGCAGCGTAGAAGGGGGCATAGGAAACACCATATATTTT.

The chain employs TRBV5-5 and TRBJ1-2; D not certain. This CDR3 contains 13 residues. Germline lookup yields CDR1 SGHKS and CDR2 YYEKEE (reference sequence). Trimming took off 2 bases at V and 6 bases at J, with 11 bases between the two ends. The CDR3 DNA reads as TGTGCCAGCAGCTTTCGGGTATGGGATGGCTACACCTTC. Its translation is CASSFRVWDGYTF. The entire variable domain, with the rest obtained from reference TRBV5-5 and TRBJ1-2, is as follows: DAGVTQSPTHLIKTRGQQVTLRCSPISGHKSVSWYQQVLGQGPQFIFQYYEKEERGRGNFPDRFSARQFPNYSSELNVNALLLGDSALYLCASSFRVWDGYTFGSGTRLTVV.